The 21 T cell receptor beta chains below come from one sample, sequenced in a study of T cells in Graves' hyperthyroidism and ophthalmopathy. TCR beta CDR3 regions were amplified from RNA. First-round RT-PCR targeting the TCR CDR3 was performed with the HTBI primer set. TCRdb ran MiXCR on the multiplex PCR reads and lists one entry per CDR3 protein. This sample has hundreds of thousands of distinct CDR3 sequences, with approximately 13% found just once. The sample taken for sequencing was blood. The receptors here all came from a woman aged 18-29 years with Graves' hyperthyroidism.

The chain couples TRBV6-1 to TRBJ2-5, with a weak D call TRBD1 (5 bases). CDR1 MNHNS and CDR2 SASEGT come from the germline V gene. V was pared by 5 bases and J by 2 bases, with 12 bases between. This CDR3 spans 14 amino acids. CDR3 nucleotides: TGTGCCAGCAGTCCAGGGCCGGTACAAGAGACCCAGTACTTC. Encoded protein: CASSPGPVQETQYF.

In its sample, this clonotype was seen many times. The J gene is TRBJ1-2, the V gene TRBV5-5, with D maybe TRBD1 (6 bases). CDR1 SGHKS and CDR2 YYEKEE come from the germline V gene (reference sequence). V dropped 4 bases and J dropped 6 bases, with 19 bases sitting between them. This CDR3 is 15 amino acids long. For the CDR3, the DNA is TGTGCCAGCAGCACCACAGGGACCTTAGTGGATGGCTACACCTTC. It yields the protein CASSTTGTLVDGYTF.

In this sample, this clonotype turned up many times. The chain recombines TRBV6-2 or TRBV6-3 with TRBJ2-5; D might be TRBD2 (5 bases). This CDR3 is 15 amino acids long. V was shortened by 0 bases and J by 1 base, with 9 bases between the two germline ends. Germline-derived CDR1 and CDR2 are MNHEY and SVGEGT. CDR3 loop: CASSYSAESQETQYF. The CDR3 region has the DNA TGTGCCAGCAGTTACTCAGCGGAAAGCCAAGAGACCCAGTACTTC.

Comment on this clonotype: A clone one base away is much larger, so this may be a read error. CDR3 in amino acids: CASSQLVRDEQFF. CDR3 DNA: TGCGCCAGCAGCCAACTAGTACGGGATGAGCAGTTCTTC. The rearrangement links TRBV4-1 to TRBJ2-1; D is unclear. Germline values: CDR1 MGHRA, CDR2 YSYEKL. The CDR3 consists of 13 residues. Trimming shortened V by 2 bases and J by 8 bases, and 10 bases separated the two germline ends.

As to this clonotype: A much larger clone lies a single base off, so this may be a read error. Given the absence of the conserved phenylalanine or tryptophan at the CDR3 end, a read error is likely. This chain joins TRBV19 and TRBJ1-2; a possible D gene is TRBD1 (6 bases). The CDR3 loop spans 14 amino acids. The V end was cut by 4 bases, the J end by 8 bases, with 17 bases between. The germline V gene encodes CDR1 LNHDA and CDR2 SQIVND (reference sequence). CDR3 amino acids: CASSNLQGHGGYTL. CDR3 DNA sequence: TGTGCCAGTAGTAACCTCCAGGGACATGGCGGCTACACCCTC.

This clonotype appeared a few times. J is TRBJ1-1 and V is TRBV4-2; 8 bases agree with TRBD1. V shed 6 bases, J shed 1 base, and the junction held 16 bases outside the gene matches. The CDR3 covers 18 residues. Germline CDR1 LGHNA, CDR2 YNFKEQ. The CDR3 loop reads CASSSGVAGGLANTEAFF. CDR3 coding DNA: TGTGCCAGCAGTTCCGGTGTCGCAGGGGGCTTAGCGAACACTGAAGCTTTCTTT.

The J gene is TRBJ1-5, the V gene TRBV2; D gene unclear. V shed 1 base and J shed 0 bases, with 7 bases lying between them. Germline CDR1 and CDR2: SNHLY and FYNNEI. The CDR3 is 15 residues long. CDR3 sequence (DNA): TGTGCCAGCAGTGAAGAGGGCAGTAGCAATCAGCCCCAGCATTTT. This gives the protein CASSEEGSSNQPQHF.

This rearrangement joins TRBV20-1 to TRBJ2-1, with 8 bases identical to TRBD2. The germline CDR1 and CDR2 sequences are DFQATT and SNEGSKA (reference sequence). The CDR3 is 12 amino acids. V was clipped by 4 bases and J by 10 bases; unmatched bases: 6. For the CDR3, the DNA is TGCAGTGCTACTAAGCCGGGGGGGGAGCAGTTCTTC. Translation: CSATKPGGEQFF.

The J gene is TRBJ2-1, the V gene TRBV20-1, with a possible D match to TRBD2 (5 bases). CDR3 length: 14 amino acids. The germline V gene encodes CDR1 DFQATT and CDR2 SNEGSKA (reference sequence). V was pared by 3 bases and J by 14 bases, with 23 bases between. This chain's CDR3 is CSARPPQKLGGEFF. The CDR3 region has the DNA TGCAGTGCTAGGCCCCCTCAGAAACTAGGTGGGGAGTTCTTC.

This clonotype was recorded many times. The chain uses TRBV3-1 and TRBJ1-1; D gene ambiguous. CDR1 LGHDT and CDR2 YNNKEL come from the germline V gene (reference sequence). The CDR3 spans 15 residues. With 4 bases removed from V and 5 bases from J, the gap between germline ends came to 17 bases. The CDR3 region is CASSPDPPGETEAFF. The CDR3 bases are TGTGCCAGCAGCCCTGATCCGCCGGGAGAGACTGAAGCTTTCTTT.

The chain is built from TRBV7-2 and TRBJ1-5; D is uncertain. CDR3 length: 14 amino acids. Between the trimmed V and J ends, which lost 5 bases and 4 bases, there was a span of 12 bases. Germline V gene sequence: CDR1 SGHTA, CDR2 FQGNSA. The CDR3 reads CASSPPTGNQPQHF. In DNA form, the CDR3 reads TGTGCCAGCAGCCCACCCACGGGGAATCAGCCCCAGCATTTT.

This clonotype appeared many times. This sequence joins TRBV5-8 and TRBJ2-1; possibly TRBD2 for D (6 bases). Germline-derived CDR1 and CDR2 are SGHTS and YDEGEE. Trimming pared 4 bases from V and 0 bases from J, leaving 20 bases between. The CDR3 runs 18 residues. CDR3 sequence: CASSRNRRAGSSYNEQFF. CDR3 DNA: TGTGCCAGCAGCCGAAATCGTAGGGCGGGGAGCTCCTACAATGAGCAGTTCTTC.

In this sample, this clonotype turned up many times. The chain uses TRBV7-2 and TRBJ1-6; D not resolved. V lost 1 base to trimming and J lost 7 bases, with 11 bases between them. This CDR3 is built from 15 residues. Germline V gene lookup returns CDR1 SGHTA and CDR2 FQGNSA. The CDR3 loop is CASSLDSGVNSPLHF. The CDR3 region has the DNA TGTGCCAGCAGCTTAGATAGCGGTGTGAATTCACCCCTCCACTTT.

This clonotype occurred a few times. This sequence joins TRBV13 and TRBJ1-6; D perhaps matches TRBD1 (5 bases). The CDR3 spans 16 residues. Germline V gene data show CDR1 as PRHDT and CDR2 as FYEKMQ (reference sequence). Trimming removed 0 bases from V and 5 bases from J, with 11 bases in between. CDR3 coding DNA: TGTGCCAGCAGCTTAGGAGGGACGCAAAATAATTCACCCCTCCACTTT. This gives the protein CASSLGGTQNNSPLHF.

This clonotype showed up many times. This chain connects TRBV11-1 to TRBJ2-1, with 9 bases fitting TRBD2. This CDR3 is 15 amino acids long. In germline, CDR1 is SGHAT, CDR2 FQDESV (reference sequence). Unmatched junction bases numbered 4, after V lost 3 bases and J lost 4 bases. CDR3 residues: CASSLGLAMYNEQFF. Here the CDR3 DNA reads TGTGCCAGCAGCTTGGGACTAGCTATGTACAATGAGCAGTTCTTC.

This chain connects TRBV7-6 to TRBJ1-3, with no clear D. Germline lookup yields CDR1 SGHVS and CDR2 FNYEAQ. Between the trimmed V and J ends, which lost 0 bases and 0 bases, there was a span of 6 bases. CDR3 length: 15 amino acids. This CDR3 reads CASSLATISGNTIYF. The CDR3 DNA is TGTGCCAGCAGCTTAGCTACCATCTCTGGAAACACCATATATTTT.

This clonotype has only a few counts. A junction end diverges from the germline sequence, so it may reflect a read error. This chain uses TRBV15 with TRBJ1-1; no firm D call. Germline V gene lookup returns CDR1 LNHNV and CDR2 YYDKDF (reference sequence). This CDR3 has 13 residues. The CDR3 loop is CATSRDGRLETFF. The CDR3 DNA is TGTGCCACCAGCAGAGACGGAAGGCTTGAAACTTTCTTT. Together with reference TRBV15 and TRBJ1-1, the CDR3 gives the full variable domain: DAMVIQNPRYQVTQFGKPVTLSCSQTLNHNVMYWYQQKSSQAPKLLFHYYDKDFNNEADTPDNFQSRRPNTSFCFLDIRSPGLGDTAMYLCATSRDGRLETFFGQGTRLTVV.

This clonotype has ten or more counts. The gene calls are TRBV18 and TRBJ2-1, with 9 bases identical to TRBD1. Unmatched junction bases numbered 0, after V lost 2 bases and J lost 4 bases. This CDR3 contains 14 residues. The germline CDR1 and CDR2 sequences are KGHSH and LQKENI. CDR3 sequence (DNA): TGTGCCAGCTCACCAGGGACAGGGTACAATGAGCAGTTCTTC. This sequence encodes CASSPGTGYNEQFF.

This clonotype was detected ten times or more. The chain combines TRBV10-3 with TRBJ2-6, with TRBD1 matching over 10 bases. The CDR3 loop spans 17 amino acids. Trimming took 6 bases from V and 4 from J; bases not matched to a gene: 9. Germline V CDR1 and CDR2: ENHRY, SYGVKD. Here the CDR3 reads CAIRKGQGGSGANVLTF. CDR3 bases: TGTGCCATCAGAAAAGGACAGGGGGGTTCCGGGGCCAACGTCCTGACTTTC.

This clonotype was seen repeatedly, ten times or more. The genes are TRBV5-6 and TRBJ2-7; TRBD2 agrees at 7 bases. V lost 5 bases, J lost 4 bases, and 9 bases stayed unmatched. There are 14 residues in the CDR3. In germline, CDR1 is SGHDT, CDR2 YYEEEE. The CDR3 coding sequence is TGTGCCAGCAGTGTGGGGAGGGGCAGGTACGAGCAGTACTTC. As protein: CASSVGRGRYEQYF.

This clonotype showed up many times. The chain carries TRBV10-3 and TRBJ2-7; 7 bases fit TRBD1. CDR1 and CDR2 from the germline V gene are ENHRY and SYGVKD. The length of the CDR3 is 15 residues. V was pared by 2 bases and J by 3 bases, with 7 bases of the junction left unmatched. The CDR3 DNA reads TGTGCCATCAGTGAGGCAGGACAGGTAAACTACGAGCAGTACTTC. Amino acids: CAISEAGQVNYEQYF.